Below are 25 T cell receptor beta chains sequenced from a single sample in a study of blood T cell repertoires in COVID-19. The repertoire was sequenced with immunoSEQ multiplex PCR; TCRdb's copy has only in-frame clones and lacks some. Among about 49,000 clones listed, about nine tenths were seen once. The sample consisted of peripheral blood. These receptors originate from a human donor in a cohort sampled during active COVID-19.

This sequence joins TRBV7-2 and TRBJ2-7; 8 nucleotides agree with TRBD2. The CDR3 length is 15 residues. The V and J ends lost 5 bases and 4 bases, in that order; junction bases with no gene match: 10. CDR1 is SGHTA and CDR2 is FQGNSA in the germline V gene. In DNA, the CDR3 is TGTGCCAGCAGCCGTAGCGGGACCGGCGTATACGAGCAGTACTTC. Translating gives CASSRSGTGVYEQYF.

The chain links TRBV5-1 to TRBJ1-2; perhaps TRBD1 as D (6 bases). Germline V gene lookup returns CDR1 SGHRS and CDR2 YFSETQ. V was cut by 4 bases and J by 7 bases, with 14 bases left in between. The CDR3 contains 13 residues. Here the CDR3 reads CASSVQGWRGYTF. CDR3 nucleotides: TGCGCCAGCAGCGTGCAGGGGTGGCGTGGCTACACCTTC. The variable domain in full, completed from reference TRBV5-1 and TRBJ1-2, reads KAGVTQTPRYLIKTRGQQVTLSCSPISGHRSVSWYQQTPGQGLQFLFEYFSETQRNKGNFPGRFSGRQFSNSRSEMNVSTLELGDSALYLCASSVQGWRGYTFGSGTRLTVV.

The chain carries TRBV4-1 and TRBJ2-1; 14 nucleotides agree with TRBD2. Per germline, CDR1 MGHRA and CDR2 YSYEKL. CDR3 length: 19 amino acids. After removal of 3 bases from V and 6 bases from J, the junction contained 13 bases not matched to a gene. The CDR3 DNA follows: TGCGCCAGCAGCCATAGCGGACTAGCGGGAGGCGGCGCTTTCAATGAGCAGTTCTTC. It codes for CASSHSGLAGGGAFNEQFF.

J is TRBJ1-1 and V is TRBV28; no clear D gene. The CDR3 is 13 residues long. With 5 bases removed from V and 8 bases from J, the gap between germline ends came to 15 bases. Germline V lookup: CDR1 MDHEN, CDR2 SYDVKM. This CDR3 is CASSGGPGTEAFF. Written as DNA, the CDR3 is TGTGCCAGCAGTGGAGGCCCAGGAACCGAAGCTTTCTTT. Full variable domain (outside the CDR3, taken from reference TRBV28 and TRBJ1-1): DVKVTQSSRYLVKRTGEKVFLECVQDMDHENMFWYRQDPGLGLRLIYFSYDVKMKEKGDIPEGYSVSREKKERFSLILESASTNQTSMYLCASSGGPGTEAFFGQGTRLTVV.

The V call is TRBV6-5, the J call TRBJ1-3; D may be TRBD1 (6 bases). Trimming pared 6 bases from V and 4 bases from J, leaving 13 bases between. Per the germline V gene, CDR1 is MNHEY and CDR2 is SVGAGI. The length of the CDR3 is 14 residues. The chain's CDR3 is CASRARTAGNTIYF. The CDR3 DNA reads as TGTGCCAGCAGAGCAAGGACAGCCGGAAACACCATATATTTT.

The rearrangement joins TRBV19 to TRBJ2-1, with 14 bases lining up with TRBD2. Germline V gene sequence: CDR1 LNHDA, CDR2 SQIVND (reference sequence). The CDR3 spans 17 residues. Trimming at V came to 3 bases and at J to 9 bases, leaving 10 bases not matched to a gene. The CDR3 loop reads CASSIPKTSGRAGEQFF. The DNA of the CDR3 is TGTGCCAGTAGTATCCCTAAGACTAGCGGGAGGGCCGGTGAGCAGTTCTTC. Supplemented by reference TRBV19 and TRBJ2-1, the full variable domain reads DGGITQSPKYLFRKEGQNVTLSCEQNLNHDAMYWYRQDPGQGLRLIYYSQIVNDFQKGDIAEGYSVSREKKESFPLTVTSAQKNPTAFYLCASSIPKTSGRAGEQFFGPGTRLTVL.

This sequence joins TRBV24-1 and TRBJ2-7, with 7 bases lining up with TRBD1. V was pared by 1 base and J by 4 bases, with 6 bases of the junction left unmatched. The CDR3 is 15 amino acids. Germline V CDR1 and CDR2: KGHDR, SFDVKD. The DNA for the CDR3 is TGTGCCACCAGTGATTTCAGAGGGGGCAGGTACGAGCAGTACTTC. Residues: CATSDFRGGRYEQYF.

This chain links TRBV4-2 with TRBJ1-5; 8 bases line up with TRBD1. Germline values: CDR1 LGHNA, CDR2 YNFKEQ. Trimming removed 4 bases from V and 3 bases from J; junction bases left unmatched: 26. The CDR3 contains 22 residues. The DNA for the CDR3 is TGTGCCAGCAGCCCGTGGCGAGAGATCAGGGGGGCAGGGGGCGGTTACAATCAGCCCCAGCATTTT. Translation gives CASSPWREIRGAGGGYNQPQHF.

The V and J genes are TRBV6-6 and TRBJ2-7; D uncertain. CDR1 and CDR2 from the germline V gene are MNHNY and SVGAGI (reference sequence). The CDR3 is made up of 13 amino acids. Between the trimmed V and J ends, which lost 0 bases and 5 bases, there was a span of 8 bases. CDR3 sequence reads: CASSYSSNHEQYF. The CDR3 region has the DNA TGTGCCAGCAGTTACTCCAGTAACCACGAGCAGTACTTC.

The J gene is TRBJ2-6, the V gene TRBV27, with D unclear. The CDR3 spans 16 residues. V was shortened by 3 bases and J by 3 bases, with 12 bases between the two germline ends. CDR1 is MNHEY, CDR2 SMNVEV, per germline (reference sequence). As DNA, the CDR3 is TGTGCCAGCAGTTTTAAGGCGGTAGGTGGGGCCAACGTCCTGACTTTC. Its translation: CASSFKAVGGANVLTF.

V is TRBV30 and J is TRBJ2-7, with D tentatively TRBD1 (6 bases). The germline CDR1 and CDR2 sequences are GTSNPN and SVGIG (reference sequence). CDR3 length: 14 amino acids. V was pared by 0 bases and J by 0 bases, with 9 bases between. CDR3 region: CAWSVQGGSYEQYF. In DNA form, the CDR3 reads TGTGCCTGGAGTGTACAGGGCGGCTCCTACGAGCAGTACTTC.

This chain joins TRBV11-2 and TRBJ1-1, with D unclear. Trimming removed 1 base from V and 4 bases from J, with 13 bases in between. The length of the CDR3 is 15 residues. CDR1 and CDR2 (germline): SGHAT, FQNNGV. CDR3 residues: CASSLVPGMGTEAFF. As DNA, the CDR3 is TGTGCCAGCAGCTTAGTTCCGGGAATGGGCACTGAAGCTTTCTTT.

This clone was detected once. The V gene is TRBV10-3, the J gene TRBJ1-1; D not resolved. Germline CDR1 reads ENHRY; CDR2 reads SYGVKD. V was cut by 3 bases and J by 5 bases, with 13 bases left in between. This CDR3 spans 14 amino acids. CDR3 sequence: CAISERGRETEAFF. Here the CDR3 DNA reads TGTGCCATCAGTGAACGAGGTAGGGAGACTGAAGCTTTCTTT.

This sequence joins TRBV5-4 and TRBJ2-4; TRBD1 agrees at 7 bases. With V trimmed by 0 bases and J by 6 bases, 6 bases remained unmatched. The CDR3 extends over 15 amino acids. Germline loops: CDR1 SGHNT, CDR2 YYREEE (reference sequence). The CDR3 bases are TGTGCCAGCAGCTTGGGATCGGGACAGTTAAACATTCAGTACTTC. Encoded protein: CASSLGSGQLNIQYF.

The chain links TRBV24-1 to TRBJ2-1, with 14 bases fitting TRBD2. The V and J ends lost 9 bases and 12 bases, in that order; junction bases with no gene match: 0. The CDR3 runs to 11 residues. Per the germline V gene, CDR1 is KGHDR and CDR2 is SFDVKD. The CDR3 DNA reads TGTGCCACCGGGACTAGCGGGGGGCAGTTCTTC. Its translation: CATGTSGGQFF.

This clone was counted only a few times. CDR3 sequence: CASMGQGLYEQYF. CDR3 coding DNA: TGTGCCAGCATGGGGCAGGGGTTGTACGAGCAGTACTTC. The J gene is TRBJ2-7, the V gene TRBV2; TRBD1 is a possible D gene (6 bases). Germline CDR1 reads SNHLY; CDR2 reads FYNNEI. Trimming took off 7 bases at V and 4 bases at J, with 14 bases between the two ends. This CDR3 contains 13 residues. Full variable domain (outside the CDR3, taken from reference TRBV2 and TRBJ2-7): EPEVTQTPSHQVTQMGQEVILRCVPISNHLYFYWYRQILGQKVEFLVSFYNNEISEKSEIFDDQFSVERPDGSNFTLKIRSTKLEDSAMYFCASMGQGLYEQYFGPGTRLTVT.

V gene TRBV2 combines with J gene TRBJ2-1, with 8 nucleotides matching TRBD2. Germline V gene data show CDR1 as SNHLY and CDR2 as FYNNEI. V lost 4 bases, J lost 3 bases, and 5 bases stayed unmatched. The CDR3 contains 15 residues. CDR3 protein: CASSALGLDYNEQFF. CDR3 nucleotide sequence: TGTGCCAGCAGTGCCCTGGGACTAGACTACAATGAGCAGTTCTTC.

The chain combines TRBV28 with TRBJ1-5; D is unclear. Germline lookup yields CDR1 MDHEN and CDR2 SYDVKM. V shed 5 bases and J shed 5 bases, with 7 bases lying between them. The CDR3 consists of 12 residues. CDR3 nucleotides: TGTGCCAGCAGTGAGGGAGATCAGCCCCAGCATTTT. Translating gives CASSEGDQPQHF.

The chain joins TRBV5-6 to TRBJ1-3; 8 bases are a match to TRBD1. The V gene's germline CDR1 is SGHDT and CDR2 YYEEEE. Trimming removed 5 bases from V and 4 bases from J; junction bases left unmatched: 5. The length of the CDR3 is 14 residues. CDR3 DNA sequence: TGTGCCAGCAGGTCTCGGGACAGGGGAAACACCATATATTTT. This translates into CASRSRDRGNTIYF.

This clone was picked up a small number of times. The CDR3 DNA sequence: TGTGCCAGCAGCCAAGAGGCTAGCGGGATTGGCGAGCAGTACTTC. Translation gives CASSQEASGIGEQYF. The chain links TRBV3-1 (or the pseudogene TRBV3-2) to TRBJ2-7; 9 bases align to TRBD2. The CDR3 totals 15 residues. Germline lookup yields CDR1 LGHDT and CDR2 YNNKEL (reference sequence). Trimming took 0 bases from V and 6 from J; bases not matched to a gene: 6.

This chain joins TRBV5-6 and TRBJ2-7; D might be TRBD1 (6 bases). CDR1 SGHDT and CDR2 YYEEEE come from the germline V gene. The CDR3 contains 14 residues. Trimming removed 4 bases from V and 7 bases from J, with 18 bases in between. The CDR3 here is CASSPRRTVREQYF. For the CDR3, the DNA is TGTGCCAGCAGCCCCCGACGGACAGTACGGGAGCAGTACTTC. The whole variable domain, remainder taken from reference TRBV5-6 and TRBJ2-7, is DAGVTQSPTHLIKTRGQQVTLRCSPKSGHDTVSWYQQALGQGPQFIFQYYEEEERQRGNFPDRFSGHQFPNYSSELNVNALLLGDSALYLCASSPRRTVREQYFGPGTRLTVT.

The chain uses TRBV11-2 and TRBJ2-5; TRBD2 aligns across 14 bases. The ends lost 5 bases at V and 1 base at J; junction bases unmatched: 6. The germline CDR1 and CDR2 sequences are SGHAT and FQNNGV. The CDR3 is 17 residues long. CDR3 in DNA: TGTGCCAGCAGCCTCGGACTAGCGGGAGGCCTCCAAGAGACCCAGTACTTC. Translating it yields CASSLGLAGGLQETQYF.

V and J are TRBV11-3 and TRBJ2-3; a weak D match, TRBD2 (6 bases). V was cut by 5 bases and J by 2 bases, with 14 bases left in between. Germline V CDR1 and CDR2: SGHNT, YENEEA. The CDR3 length is 15 residues. As DNA, the CDR3 is TGTGCCAGCAGCCAAGGAGGGCAGTCCACAGATACGCAGTATTTT. It encodes CASSQGGQSTDTQYF. Full variable domain (rest looked up from reference TRBV11-3 and TRBJ2-3): EAGVVQSPRYKIIEKKQPVAFWCNPISGHNTLYWYLQNLGQGPELLIRYENEEAVDDSQLPKDRFSAERLKGVDSTLKIQPAELGDSAVYLCASSQGGQSTDTQYFGPGTRLTVL.

The CDR3 DNA reads TGTGCCAGCAGCTCCCTCTATTTGTCTGAGGACACCGGGGAGCTGTTTTTT. Protein sequence: CASSSLYLSEDTGELFF. The J gene is TRBJ2-2, the V gene TRBV7-8; D gene uncertain. The CDR3 loop spans 17 amino acids. With 4 bases removed from V and 3 bases from J, the gap between germline ends came to 18 bases. Germline CDR1 is SGHVS and CDR2 is FQNEAQ.

The V call is TRBV28, the J call TRBJ2-6; a weak D match, TRBD2 (5 bases). With 6 bases removed from V and 1 base from J, the gap between germline ends came to 10 bases. The CDR3 covers 15 residues. CDR1 and CDR2 from the germline V gene are MDHEN and SYDVKM. The CDR3 loop reads CASRIGGSGANVLTF. The CDR3 bases are TGTGCCAGCAGGATAGGAGGATCTGGGGCCAACGTCCTGACTTTC. The full variable domain, rest sourced from reference TRBV28 and TRBJ2-6, is DVKVTQSSRYLVKRTGEKVFLECVQDMDHENMFWYRQDPGLGLRLIYFSYDVKMKEKGDIPEGYSVSREKKERFSLILESASTNQTSMYLCASRIGGSGANVLTFGAGSRLTVL.